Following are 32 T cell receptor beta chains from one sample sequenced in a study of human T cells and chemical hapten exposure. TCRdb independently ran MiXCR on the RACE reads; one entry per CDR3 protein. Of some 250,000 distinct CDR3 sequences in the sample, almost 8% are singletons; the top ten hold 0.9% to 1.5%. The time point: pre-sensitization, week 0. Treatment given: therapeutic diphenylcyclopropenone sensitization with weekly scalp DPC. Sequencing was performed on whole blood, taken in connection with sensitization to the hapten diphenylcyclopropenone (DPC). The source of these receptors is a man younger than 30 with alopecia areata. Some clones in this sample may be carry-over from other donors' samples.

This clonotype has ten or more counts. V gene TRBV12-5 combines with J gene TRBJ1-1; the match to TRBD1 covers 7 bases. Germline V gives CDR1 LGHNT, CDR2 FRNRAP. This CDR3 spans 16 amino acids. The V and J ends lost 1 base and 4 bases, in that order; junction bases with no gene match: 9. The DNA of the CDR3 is TGTGCTAGTGGTTTGGACCAAGGACAGGTTGTCACTGAAGCTTTCTTT. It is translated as CASGLDQGQVVTEAFF.

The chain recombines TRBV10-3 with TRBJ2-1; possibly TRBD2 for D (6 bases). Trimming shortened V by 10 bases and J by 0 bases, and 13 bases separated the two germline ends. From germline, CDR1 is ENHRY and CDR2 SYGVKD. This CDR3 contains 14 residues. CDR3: CATSPGDSYNEQFF. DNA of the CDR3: TGTGCCACCAGCCCGGGGGACTCCTACAATGAGCAGTTCTTC.

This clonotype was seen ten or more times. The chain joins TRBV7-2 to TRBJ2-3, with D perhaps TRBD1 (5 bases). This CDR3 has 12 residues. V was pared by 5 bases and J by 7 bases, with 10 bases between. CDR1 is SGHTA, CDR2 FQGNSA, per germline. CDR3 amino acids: CASSKRGYTQYF. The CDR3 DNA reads TGTGCCAGCAGCAAAAGGGGCTATACGCAGTATTTT.

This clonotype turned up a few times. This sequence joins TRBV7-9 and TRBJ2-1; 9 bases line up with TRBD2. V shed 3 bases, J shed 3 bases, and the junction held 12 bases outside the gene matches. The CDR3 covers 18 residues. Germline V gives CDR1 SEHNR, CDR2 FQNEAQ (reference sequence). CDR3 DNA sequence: TGTGCCAGCAGCTTTCCAGCGGACTCTAGCGGGGACTACAATGAGCAGTTCTTC. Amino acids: CASSFPADSSGDYNEQFF.

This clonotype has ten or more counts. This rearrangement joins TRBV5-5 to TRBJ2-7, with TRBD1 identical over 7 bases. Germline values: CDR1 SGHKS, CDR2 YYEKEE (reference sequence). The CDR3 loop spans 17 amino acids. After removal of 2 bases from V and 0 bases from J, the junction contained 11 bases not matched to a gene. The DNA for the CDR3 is TGTGCCAGCAGCTTATCCCCCCTCGGGACAGCCTCCTACGAGCAGTACTTC. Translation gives CASSLSPLGTASYEQYF.

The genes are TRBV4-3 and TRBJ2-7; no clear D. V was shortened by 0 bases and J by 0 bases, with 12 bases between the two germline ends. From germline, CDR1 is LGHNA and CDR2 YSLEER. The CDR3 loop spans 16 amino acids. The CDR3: CASSQEIITVSYEQYF. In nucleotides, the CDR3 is TGCGCCAGCAGCCAAGAAATTATTACTGTCTCCTACGAGCAGTACTTC.

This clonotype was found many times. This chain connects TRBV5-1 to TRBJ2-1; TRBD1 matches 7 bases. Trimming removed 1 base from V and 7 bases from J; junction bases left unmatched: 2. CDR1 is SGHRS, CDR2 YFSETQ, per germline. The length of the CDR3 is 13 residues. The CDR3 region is CASSLPTGNEQFF. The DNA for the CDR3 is TGCGCCAGCAGCTTGCCGACAGGGAATGAGCAGTTCTTC.

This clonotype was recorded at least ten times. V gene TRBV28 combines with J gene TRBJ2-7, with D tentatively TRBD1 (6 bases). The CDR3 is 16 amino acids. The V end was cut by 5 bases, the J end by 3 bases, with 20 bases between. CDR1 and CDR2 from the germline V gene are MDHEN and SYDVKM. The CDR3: CASSPTPGHGYYEQYF. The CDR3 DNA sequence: TGTGCCAGCAGTCCAACCCCGGGACACGGCTACTACGAGCAGTACTTC.

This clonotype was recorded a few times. CDR3 loop: CASSFSGVSSDTQYF. CDR3 coding DNA: TGCGCCAGCAGCTTTTCGGGAGTGTCTTCGGATACGCAGTATTTT. J is TRBJ2-3 and V is TRBV5-1; a weak D match, TRBD2 (6 bases). CDR3 size: 15 residues. V shed 2 bases and J shed 6 bases, with 16 bases lying between them. Germline CDR1 is SGHRS and CDR2 is YFSETQ.

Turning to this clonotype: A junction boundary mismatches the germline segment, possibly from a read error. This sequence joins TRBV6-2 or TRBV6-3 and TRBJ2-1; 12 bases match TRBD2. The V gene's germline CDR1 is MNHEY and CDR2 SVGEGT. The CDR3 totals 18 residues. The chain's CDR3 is CVSRGTSGGFSSYNEQFF. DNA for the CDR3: TGTGTCAGCAGAGGAACTAGCGGGGGGTTTAGCTCCTACAATGAGCAGTTCTTC.

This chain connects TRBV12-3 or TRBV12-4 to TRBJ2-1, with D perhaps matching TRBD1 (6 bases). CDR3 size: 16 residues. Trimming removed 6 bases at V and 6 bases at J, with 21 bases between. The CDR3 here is CASRNRDNLLSNEQFF. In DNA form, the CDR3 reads TGTGCCAGCAGAAACCGGGACAATCTCCTTAGCAATGAGCAGTTCTTC.

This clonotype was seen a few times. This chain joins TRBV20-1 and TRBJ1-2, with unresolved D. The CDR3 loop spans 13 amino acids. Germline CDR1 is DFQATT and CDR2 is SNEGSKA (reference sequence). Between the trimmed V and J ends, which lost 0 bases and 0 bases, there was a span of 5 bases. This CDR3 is CSARDSTNYGYTF. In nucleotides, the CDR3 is TGCAGTGCTAGAGACAGCACTAACTATGGCTACACCTTC.

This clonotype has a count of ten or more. The CDR3 nucleotides read TGTGCCAGCAGCGTAGGAGGCAGGAACAATGAGCAGTTCTTC. It codes for CASSVGGRNNEQFF. The genes are TRBV9 and TRBJ2-1; D is uncertain. The germline V gene has CDR1 SGDLS and CDR2 YYNGEE. CDR3 size: 14 residues. Trimming took 0 bases from V and 5 from J, leaving 9 bases between them.

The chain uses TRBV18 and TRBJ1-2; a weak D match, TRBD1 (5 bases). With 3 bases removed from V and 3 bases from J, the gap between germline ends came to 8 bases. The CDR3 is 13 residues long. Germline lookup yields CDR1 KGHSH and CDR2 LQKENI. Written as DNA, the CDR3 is TGTGCCAGCTCACCTACAGGTCACTATGGCTACACCTTC. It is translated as CASSPTGHYGYTF.

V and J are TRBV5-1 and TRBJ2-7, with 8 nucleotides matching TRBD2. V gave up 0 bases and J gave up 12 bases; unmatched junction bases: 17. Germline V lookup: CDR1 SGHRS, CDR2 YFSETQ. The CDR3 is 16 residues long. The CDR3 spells CASSLAGEAGDQSLYV. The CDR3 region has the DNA TGCGCCAGCAGCTTGGCGGGTGAAGCGGGGGACCAGAGTCTGTACGTC.

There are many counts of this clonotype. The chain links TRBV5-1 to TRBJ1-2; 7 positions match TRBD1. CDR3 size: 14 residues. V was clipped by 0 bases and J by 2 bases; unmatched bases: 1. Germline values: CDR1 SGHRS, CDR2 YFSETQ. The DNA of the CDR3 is TGCGCCAGCAGCTTGGGGGACAGCAACTATGGCTACACCTTC. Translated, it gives CASSLGDSNYGYTF.

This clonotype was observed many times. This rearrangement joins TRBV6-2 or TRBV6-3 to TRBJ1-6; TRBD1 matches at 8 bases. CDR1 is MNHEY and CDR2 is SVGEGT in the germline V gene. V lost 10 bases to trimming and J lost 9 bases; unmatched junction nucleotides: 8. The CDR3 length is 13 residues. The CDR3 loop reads CATTDREVSPLHF. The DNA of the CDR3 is TGTGCCACTACGGACAGGGAAGTTTCACCCCTCCACTTT.

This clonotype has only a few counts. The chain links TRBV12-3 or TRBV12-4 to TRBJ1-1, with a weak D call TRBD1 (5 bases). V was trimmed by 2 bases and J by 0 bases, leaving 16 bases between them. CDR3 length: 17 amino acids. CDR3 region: CASSLRGVGAMNTEAFF. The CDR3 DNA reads TGTGCCAGCAGTTTACGAGGGGTTGGAGCAATGAACACTGAAGCTTTCTTT.

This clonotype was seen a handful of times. The CDR3 DNA is TGTGCCAGCAGTGAGCAGGGGGGAAGCACAGATACGCAGTATTTT. It yields the protein CASSEQGGSTDTQYF. V is TRBV6-1 and J is TRBJ2-3, with D perhaps TRBD1 (7 bases). The CDR3 runs to 15 residues. Germline V gives CDR1 MNHNS, CDR2 SASEGT. The germline V and J ends were trimmed by 3 bases and 0 bases, with 10 bases remaining between them.

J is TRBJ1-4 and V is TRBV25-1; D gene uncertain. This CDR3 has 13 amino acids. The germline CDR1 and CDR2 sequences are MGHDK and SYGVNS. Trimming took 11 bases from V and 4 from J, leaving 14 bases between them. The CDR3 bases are TGTGCCGCAACCGGGAACGGTAATGAAAAACTGTTTTTT. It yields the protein CAATGNGNEKLFF.

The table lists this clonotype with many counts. CDR3 sequence: CAIKGAFSTDTQYF. In nucleotides, the CDR3 is TGTGCCATCAAGGGGGCCTTTAGCACAGATACGCAGTATTTT. The chain has TRBV10-3 and TRBJ2-3, with TRBD1 identical over 7 bases. V lost 7 bases to trimming and J lost 0 bases; unmatched junction nucleotides: 4. The CDR3 is made up of 14 amino acids. CDR1 and CDR2 from the germline V gene are ENHRY and SYGVKD.

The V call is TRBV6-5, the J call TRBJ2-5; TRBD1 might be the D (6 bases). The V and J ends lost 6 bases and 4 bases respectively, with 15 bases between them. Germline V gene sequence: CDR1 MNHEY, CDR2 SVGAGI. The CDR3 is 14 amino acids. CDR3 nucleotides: TGTGCCAGCAGCCGGCCAGACAGGCCAGAGACCCAGTACTTC. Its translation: CASSRPDRPETQYF.

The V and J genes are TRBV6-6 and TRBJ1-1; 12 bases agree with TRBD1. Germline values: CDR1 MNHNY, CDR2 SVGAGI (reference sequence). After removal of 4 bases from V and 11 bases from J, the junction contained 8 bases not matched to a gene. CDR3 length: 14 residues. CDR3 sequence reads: CASSWGTGGTYAFF. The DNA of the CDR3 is TGTGCCAGCAGTTGGGGGACAGGGGGCACGTATGCTTTCTTT.

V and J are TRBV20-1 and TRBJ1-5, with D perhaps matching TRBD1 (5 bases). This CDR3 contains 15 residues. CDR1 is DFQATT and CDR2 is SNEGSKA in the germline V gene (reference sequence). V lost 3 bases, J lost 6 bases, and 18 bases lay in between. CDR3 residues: CSASIVAGSSQPQHF. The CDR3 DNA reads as TGCAGTGCTAGCATCGTCGCAGGGTCGAGTCAGCCCCAGCATTTT.

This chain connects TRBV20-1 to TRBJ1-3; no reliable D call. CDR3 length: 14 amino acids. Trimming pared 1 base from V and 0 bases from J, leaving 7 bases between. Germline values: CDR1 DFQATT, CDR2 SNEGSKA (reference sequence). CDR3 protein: CSARVASSGNTIYF. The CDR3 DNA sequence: TGCAGTGCTAGAGTTGCTTCCTCTGGAAACACCATATATTTT.

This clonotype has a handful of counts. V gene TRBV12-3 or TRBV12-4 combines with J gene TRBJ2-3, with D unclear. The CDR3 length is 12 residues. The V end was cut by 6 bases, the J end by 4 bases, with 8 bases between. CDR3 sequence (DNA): TGTGCCAGCAGCTACGGCCCAGATACGCAGTATTTT. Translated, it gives CASSYGPDTQYF.

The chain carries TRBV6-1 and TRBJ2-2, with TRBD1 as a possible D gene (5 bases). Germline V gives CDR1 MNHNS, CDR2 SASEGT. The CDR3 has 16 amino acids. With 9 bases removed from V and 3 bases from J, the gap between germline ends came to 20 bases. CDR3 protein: CASSKLKGHDTGELFF. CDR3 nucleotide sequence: TGTGCCAGTAGTAAACTTAAGGGGCACGACACCGGGGAGCTGTTTTTT.

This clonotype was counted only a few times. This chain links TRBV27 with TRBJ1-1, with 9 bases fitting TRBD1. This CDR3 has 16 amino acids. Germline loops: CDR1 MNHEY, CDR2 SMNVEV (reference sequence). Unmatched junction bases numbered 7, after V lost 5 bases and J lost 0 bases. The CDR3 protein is CASSITGGLMNTEAFF. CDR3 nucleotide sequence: TGTGCCAGCAGTATCACAGGGGGCCTTATGAACACTGAAGCTTTCTTT.

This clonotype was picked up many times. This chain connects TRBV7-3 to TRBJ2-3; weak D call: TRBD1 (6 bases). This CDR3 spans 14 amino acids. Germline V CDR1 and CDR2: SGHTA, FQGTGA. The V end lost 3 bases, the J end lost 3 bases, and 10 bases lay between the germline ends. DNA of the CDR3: TGTGCCAGCAGCTTGAACAGGGCGACAGATACGCAGTATTTT. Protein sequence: CASSLNRATDTQYF.

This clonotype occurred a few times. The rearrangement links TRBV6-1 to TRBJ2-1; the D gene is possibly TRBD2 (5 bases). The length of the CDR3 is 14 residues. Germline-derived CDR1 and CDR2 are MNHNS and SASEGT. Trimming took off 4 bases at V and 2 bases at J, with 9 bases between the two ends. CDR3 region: CASSGQRTYNEQFF. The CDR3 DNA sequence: TGTGCCAGCAGTGGCCAGCGGACCTACAATGAGCAGTTCTTC.

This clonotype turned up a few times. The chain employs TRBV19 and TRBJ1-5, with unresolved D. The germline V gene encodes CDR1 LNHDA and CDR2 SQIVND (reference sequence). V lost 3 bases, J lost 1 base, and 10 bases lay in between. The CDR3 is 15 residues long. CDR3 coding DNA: TGTGCCAGTAGTATGGCGGGCCTCAGCAATCAGCCCCAGCATTTT. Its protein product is CASSMAGLSNQPQHF.

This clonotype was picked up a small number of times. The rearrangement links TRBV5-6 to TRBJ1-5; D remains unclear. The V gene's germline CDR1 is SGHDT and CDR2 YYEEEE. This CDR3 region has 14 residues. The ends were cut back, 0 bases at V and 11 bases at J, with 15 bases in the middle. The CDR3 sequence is CASSLAGGWVTQHF. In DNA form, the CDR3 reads TGTGCCAGCAGCTTGGCCGGAGGTTGGGTGACCCAGCATTTT.